This T cell receptor beta chain came from a study of response to subunit inactivated influenza vaccine. This clonotype was found a few times. TCRdb analysed the RT-PCR reads with MiXCR anew, one entry per CDR3 protein. The table lists hundreds of thousands of distinct CDR3 sequences, 11% to 15% of them singletons. The sample was PBMCs from blood, taken about 14 days before vaccination. The source is a man in his fifties who received an inactivated influenza vaccine.

CDR3 residues: CASSLFGTGAVANYGYTF. In DNA form, the CDR3 reads TGTGCCAGCAGCTTGTTTGGGACAGGGGCCGTCGCTAACTATGGCTACACCTTC. This rearrangement joins TRBV5-6 to TRBJ1-2; 10 nucleotides match TRBD1. J gave up 0 bases and V 1 base, and 9 bases lay outside the gene matches. CDR1 is SGHDT and CDR2 is YYEEEE in the germline V gene. CDR3 length: 18 amino acids.